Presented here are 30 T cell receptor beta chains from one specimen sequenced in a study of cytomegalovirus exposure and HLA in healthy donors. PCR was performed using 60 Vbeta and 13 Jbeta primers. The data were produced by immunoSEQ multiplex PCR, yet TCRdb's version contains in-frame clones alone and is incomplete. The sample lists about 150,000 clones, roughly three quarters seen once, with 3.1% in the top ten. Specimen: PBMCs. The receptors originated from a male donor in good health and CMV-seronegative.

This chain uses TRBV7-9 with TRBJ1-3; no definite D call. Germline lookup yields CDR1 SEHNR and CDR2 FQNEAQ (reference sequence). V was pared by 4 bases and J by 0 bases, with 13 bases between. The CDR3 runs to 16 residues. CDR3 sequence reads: CASSSAGPFSGNTIYF. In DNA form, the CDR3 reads TGTGCCAGCAGCTCCGCGGGCCCTTTCTCTGGAAACACCATATATTTT.

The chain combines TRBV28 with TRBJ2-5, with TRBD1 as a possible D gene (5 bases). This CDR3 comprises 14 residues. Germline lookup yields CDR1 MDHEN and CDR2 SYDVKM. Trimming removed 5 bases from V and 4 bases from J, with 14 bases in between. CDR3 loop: CASSQNQGSETQYF. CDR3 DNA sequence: TGTGCCAGCAGTCAAAACCAGGGATCAGAGACCCAGTACTTC.

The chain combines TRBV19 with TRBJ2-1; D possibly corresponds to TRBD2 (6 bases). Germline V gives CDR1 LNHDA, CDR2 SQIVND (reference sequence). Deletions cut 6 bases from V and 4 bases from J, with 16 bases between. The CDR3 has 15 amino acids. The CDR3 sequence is CASSPAGPQYNEQFF. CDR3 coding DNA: TGTGCCAGTAGCCCGGCGGGACCCCAGTACAATGAGCAGTTCTTC. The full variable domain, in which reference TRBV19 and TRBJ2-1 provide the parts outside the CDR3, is DGGITQSPKYLFRKEGQNVTLSCEQNLNHDAMYWYRQDPGQGLRLIYYSQIVNDFQKGDIAEGYSVSREKKESFPLTVTSAQKNPTAFYLCASSPAGPQYNEQFFGPGTRLTVL.

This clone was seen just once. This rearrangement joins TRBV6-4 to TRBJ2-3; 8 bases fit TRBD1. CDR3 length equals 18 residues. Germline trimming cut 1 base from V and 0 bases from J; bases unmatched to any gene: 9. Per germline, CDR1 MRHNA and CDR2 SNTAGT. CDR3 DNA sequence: TGTGCCAGCAGTGACTACTTATCGACAGGGGACAGCACAGATACGCAGTATTTT. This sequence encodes CASSDYLSTGDSTDTQYF.

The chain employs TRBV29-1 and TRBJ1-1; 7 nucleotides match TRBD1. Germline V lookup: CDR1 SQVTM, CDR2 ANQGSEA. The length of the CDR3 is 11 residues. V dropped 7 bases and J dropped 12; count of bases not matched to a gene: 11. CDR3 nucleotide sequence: TGCAGCGCCGCCCGAGGGGGCGCATCTTTCTTT. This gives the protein CSAARGGASFF.

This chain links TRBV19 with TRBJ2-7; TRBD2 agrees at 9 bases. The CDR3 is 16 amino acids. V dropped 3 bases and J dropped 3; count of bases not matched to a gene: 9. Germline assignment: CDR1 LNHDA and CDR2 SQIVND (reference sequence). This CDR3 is CASSMTVASGIYEQYF. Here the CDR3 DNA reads TGTGCCAGTAGTATGACGGTGGCTAGCGGGATCTACGAGCAGTACTTC.

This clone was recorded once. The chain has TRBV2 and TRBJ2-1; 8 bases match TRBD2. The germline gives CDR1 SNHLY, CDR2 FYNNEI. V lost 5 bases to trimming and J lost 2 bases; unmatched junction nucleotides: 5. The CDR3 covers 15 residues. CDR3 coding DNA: TGTGCCAGCAGTCCACTAGCGGTGGCCTACAATGAGCAGTTCTTC. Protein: CASSPLAVAYNEQFF.

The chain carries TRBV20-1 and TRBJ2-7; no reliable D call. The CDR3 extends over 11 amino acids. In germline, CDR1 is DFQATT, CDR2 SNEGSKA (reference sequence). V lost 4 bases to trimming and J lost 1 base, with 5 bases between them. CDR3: CSAMSSYEQYF. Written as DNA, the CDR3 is TGCAGTGCTATGAGTTCCTACGAGCAGTACTTC.

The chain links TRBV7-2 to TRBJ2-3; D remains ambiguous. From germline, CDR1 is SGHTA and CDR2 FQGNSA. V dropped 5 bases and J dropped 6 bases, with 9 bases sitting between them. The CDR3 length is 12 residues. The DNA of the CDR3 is TGTGCCAGCAGCCCAGAATCGGATACGCAGTATTTT. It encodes CASSPESDTQYF.

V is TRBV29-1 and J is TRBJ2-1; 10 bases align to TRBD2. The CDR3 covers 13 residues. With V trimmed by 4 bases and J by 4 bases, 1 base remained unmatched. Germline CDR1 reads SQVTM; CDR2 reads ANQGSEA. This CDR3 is CSVASGRYNEQFF. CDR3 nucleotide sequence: TGCAGCGTTGCTAGCGGGAGATACAATGAGCAGTTCTTC.

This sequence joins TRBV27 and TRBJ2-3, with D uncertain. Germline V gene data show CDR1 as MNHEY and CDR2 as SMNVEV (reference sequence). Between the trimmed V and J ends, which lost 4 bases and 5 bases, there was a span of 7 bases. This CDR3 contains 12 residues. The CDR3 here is CASSSLRDTQYF. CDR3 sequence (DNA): TGTGCCAGCAGTTCTTTGAGAGATACGCAGTATTTT.

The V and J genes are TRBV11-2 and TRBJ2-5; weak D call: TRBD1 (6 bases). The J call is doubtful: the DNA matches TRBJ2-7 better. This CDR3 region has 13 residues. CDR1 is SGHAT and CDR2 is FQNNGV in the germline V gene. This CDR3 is CASSFQQGGEQYF. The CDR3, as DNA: TGTGCCAGCAGCTTCCAACAGGGCGGCGAGCAGTACTTC.

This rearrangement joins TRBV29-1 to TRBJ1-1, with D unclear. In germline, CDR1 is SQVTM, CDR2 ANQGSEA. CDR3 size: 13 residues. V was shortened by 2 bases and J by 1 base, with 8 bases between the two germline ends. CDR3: CSVENHKNTEAFF. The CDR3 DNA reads TGCAGCGTTGAAAACCACAAGAACACTGAAGCTTTCTTT.

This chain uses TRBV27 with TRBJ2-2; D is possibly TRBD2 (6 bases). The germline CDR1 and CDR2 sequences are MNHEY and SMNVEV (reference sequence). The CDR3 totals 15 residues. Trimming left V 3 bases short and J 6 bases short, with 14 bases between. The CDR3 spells CASSLPGGLAGELFF. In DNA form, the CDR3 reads TGTGCCAGCAGTTTGCCTGGAGGGCTGGCCGGGGAGCTGTTTTTT.

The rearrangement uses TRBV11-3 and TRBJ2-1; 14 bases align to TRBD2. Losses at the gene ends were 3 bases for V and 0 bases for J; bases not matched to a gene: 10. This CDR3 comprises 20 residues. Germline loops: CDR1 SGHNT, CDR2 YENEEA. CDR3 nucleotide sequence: TGTGCCAGCAGCTTGGGCCGGGGACTAGCGGGAGCGGGCTCCTACAATGAGCAGTTCTTC. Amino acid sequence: CASSLGRGLAGAGSYNEQFF.

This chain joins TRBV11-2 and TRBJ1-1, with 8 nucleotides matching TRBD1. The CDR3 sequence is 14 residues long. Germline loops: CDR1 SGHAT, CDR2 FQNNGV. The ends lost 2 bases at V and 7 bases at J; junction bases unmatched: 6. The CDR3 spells CASSLPTGESEAFF. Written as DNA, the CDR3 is TGTGCCAGCAGCTTACCGACAGGGGAAAGTGAAGCTTTCTTT.

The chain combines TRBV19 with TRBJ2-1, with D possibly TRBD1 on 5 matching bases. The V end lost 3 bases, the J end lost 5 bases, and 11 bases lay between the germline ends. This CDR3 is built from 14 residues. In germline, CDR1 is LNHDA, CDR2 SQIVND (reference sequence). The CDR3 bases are TGTGCCAGTAGTATGACCAGACAGAACAATGAGCAGTTCTTC. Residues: CASSMTRQNNEQFF.

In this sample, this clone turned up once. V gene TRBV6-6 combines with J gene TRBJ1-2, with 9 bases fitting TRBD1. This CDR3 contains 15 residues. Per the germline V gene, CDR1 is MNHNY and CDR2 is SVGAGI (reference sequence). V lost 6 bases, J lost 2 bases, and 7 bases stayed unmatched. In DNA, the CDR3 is TGTGCCAGCAGGCTACTGGACAGGGGAAACTATGGCTACACCTTC. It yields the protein CASRLLDRGNYGYTF.

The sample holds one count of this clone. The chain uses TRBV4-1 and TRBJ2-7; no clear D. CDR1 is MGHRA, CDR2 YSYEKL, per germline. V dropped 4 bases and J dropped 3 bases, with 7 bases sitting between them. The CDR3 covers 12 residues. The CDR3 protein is CASSPGGYEQYF. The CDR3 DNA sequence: TGCGCCAGCAGCCCCGGCGGCTACGAGCAGTACTTC.

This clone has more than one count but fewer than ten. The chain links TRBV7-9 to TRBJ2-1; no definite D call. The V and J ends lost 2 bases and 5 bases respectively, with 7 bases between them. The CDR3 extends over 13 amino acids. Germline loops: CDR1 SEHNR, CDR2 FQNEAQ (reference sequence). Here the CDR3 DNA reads TGTGCCAGCAGCTTAAATCGGGACAATGAGCAGTTCTTC. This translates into CASSLNRDNEQFF.

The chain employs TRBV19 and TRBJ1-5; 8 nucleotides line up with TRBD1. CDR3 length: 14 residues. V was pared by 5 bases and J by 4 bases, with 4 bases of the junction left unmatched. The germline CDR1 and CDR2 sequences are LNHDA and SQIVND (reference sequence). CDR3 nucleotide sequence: TGTGCCAGTAGTTTACAGGGGGGGAATCAGCCCCAGCATTTT. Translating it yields CASSLQGGNQPQHF.

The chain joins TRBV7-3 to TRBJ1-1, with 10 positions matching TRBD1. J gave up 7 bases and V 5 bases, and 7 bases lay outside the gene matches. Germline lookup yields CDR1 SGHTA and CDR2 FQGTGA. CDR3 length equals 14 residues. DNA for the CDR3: TGTGCCAGCAGCCTGAGACAGGGGGCTGGTGAAGCTTTCTTT. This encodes CASSLRQGAGEAFF.

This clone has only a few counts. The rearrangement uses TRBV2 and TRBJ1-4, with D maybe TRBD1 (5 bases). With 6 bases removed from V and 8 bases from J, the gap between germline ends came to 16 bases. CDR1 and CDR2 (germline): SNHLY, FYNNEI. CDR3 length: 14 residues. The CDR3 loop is CASRDFGGSEKLFF. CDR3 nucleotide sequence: TGTGCCAGCAGGGACTTCGGGGGAAGCGAAAAACTGTTTTTT.

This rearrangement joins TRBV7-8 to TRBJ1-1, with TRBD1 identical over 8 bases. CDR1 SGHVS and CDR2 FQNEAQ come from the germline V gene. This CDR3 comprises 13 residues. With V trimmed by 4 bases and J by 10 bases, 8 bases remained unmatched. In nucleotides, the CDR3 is TGTGCCAGCAGCTCAGGACAGGGAGGGTTAGCTTTCTTT. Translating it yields CASSSGQGGLAFF.

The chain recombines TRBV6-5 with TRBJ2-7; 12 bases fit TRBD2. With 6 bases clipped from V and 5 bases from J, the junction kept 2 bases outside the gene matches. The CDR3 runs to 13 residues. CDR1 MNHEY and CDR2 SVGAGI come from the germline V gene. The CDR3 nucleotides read TGTGCCAGCAGAAGGACTAGCGGGAACGAGCAGTACTTC. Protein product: CASRRTSGNEQYF.

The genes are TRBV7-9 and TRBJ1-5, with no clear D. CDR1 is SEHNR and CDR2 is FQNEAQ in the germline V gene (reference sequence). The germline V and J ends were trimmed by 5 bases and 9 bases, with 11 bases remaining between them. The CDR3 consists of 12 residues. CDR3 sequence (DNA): TGTGCCAGCAGCCCACCCGGTAGGCCCCAGCATTTT. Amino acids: CASSPPGRPQHF.

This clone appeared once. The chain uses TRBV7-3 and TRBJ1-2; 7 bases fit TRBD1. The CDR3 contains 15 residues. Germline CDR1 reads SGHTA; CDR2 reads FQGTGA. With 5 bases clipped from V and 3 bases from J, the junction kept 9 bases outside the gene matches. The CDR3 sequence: CASSPSQGVDYGYTF. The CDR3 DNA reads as TGTGCCAGCAGCCCATCCCAGGGGGTGGACTATGGCTACACCTTC.

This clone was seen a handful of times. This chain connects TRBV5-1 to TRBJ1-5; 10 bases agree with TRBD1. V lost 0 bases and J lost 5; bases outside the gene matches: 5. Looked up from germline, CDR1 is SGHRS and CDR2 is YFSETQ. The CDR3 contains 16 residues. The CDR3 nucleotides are TGCGCCAGCAGCTTGGGGGGACAGGGGTACGATCAGCCCCAGCATTTT. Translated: CASSLGGQGYDQPQHF.

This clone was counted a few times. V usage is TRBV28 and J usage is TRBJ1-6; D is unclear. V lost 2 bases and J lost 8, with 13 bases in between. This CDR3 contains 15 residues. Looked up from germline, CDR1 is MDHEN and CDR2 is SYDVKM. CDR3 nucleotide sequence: TGTGCCAGCAGTTTAGGTGGTTCTCAGGATTCACCCCTCCACTTT. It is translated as CASSLGGSQDSPLHF.

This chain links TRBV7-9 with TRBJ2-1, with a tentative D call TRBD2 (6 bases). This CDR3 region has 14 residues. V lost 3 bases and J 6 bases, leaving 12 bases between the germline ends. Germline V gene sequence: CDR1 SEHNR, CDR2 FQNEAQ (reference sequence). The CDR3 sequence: CASSLGLVSNEQFF. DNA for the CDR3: TGTGCCAGCAGCTTGGGACTCGTTTCCAATGAGCAGTTCTTC.